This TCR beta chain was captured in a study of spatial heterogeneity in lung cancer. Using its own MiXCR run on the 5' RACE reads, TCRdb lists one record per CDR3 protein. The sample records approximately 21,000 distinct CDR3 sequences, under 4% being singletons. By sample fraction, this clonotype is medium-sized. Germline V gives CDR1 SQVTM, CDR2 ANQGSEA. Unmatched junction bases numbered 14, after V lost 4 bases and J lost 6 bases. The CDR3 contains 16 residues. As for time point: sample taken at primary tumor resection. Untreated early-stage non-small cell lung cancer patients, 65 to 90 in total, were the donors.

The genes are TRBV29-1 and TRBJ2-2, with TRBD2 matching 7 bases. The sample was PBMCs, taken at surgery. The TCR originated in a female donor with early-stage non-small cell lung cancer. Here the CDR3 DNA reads TGCAGCGTTGTTTTGCGGGAGAGCTGGGGCCCCGGGGAGCTGTTTTTT. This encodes CSVVLRESWGPGELFF.